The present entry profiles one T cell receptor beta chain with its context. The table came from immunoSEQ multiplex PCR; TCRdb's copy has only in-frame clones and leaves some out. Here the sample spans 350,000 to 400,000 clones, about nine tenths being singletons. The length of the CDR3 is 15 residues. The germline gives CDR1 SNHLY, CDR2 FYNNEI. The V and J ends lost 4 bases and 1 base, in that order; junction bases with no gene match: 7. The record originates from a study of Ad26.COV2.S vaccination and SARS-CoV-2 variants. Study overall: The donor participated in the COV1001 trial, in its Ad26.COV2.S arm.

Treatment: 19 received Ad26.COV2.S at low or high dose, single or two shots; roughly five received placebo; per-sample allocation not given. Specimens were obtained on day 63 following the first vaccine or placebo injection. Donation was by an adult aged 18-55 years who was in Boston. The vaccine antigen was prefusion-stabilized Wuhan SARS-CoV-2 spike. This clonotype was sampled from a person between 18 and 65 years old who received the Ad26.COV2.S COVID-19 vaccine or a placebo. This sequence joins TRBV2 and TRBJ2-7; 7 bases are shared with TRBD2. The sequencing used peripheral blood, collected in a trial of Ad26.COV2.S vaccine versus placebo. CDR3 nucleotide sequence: TGTGCCAGCAGTGGGTCTGCGGGGGTGTCCTACGAGCAGTACTTC. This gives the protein CASSGSAGVSYEQYF.